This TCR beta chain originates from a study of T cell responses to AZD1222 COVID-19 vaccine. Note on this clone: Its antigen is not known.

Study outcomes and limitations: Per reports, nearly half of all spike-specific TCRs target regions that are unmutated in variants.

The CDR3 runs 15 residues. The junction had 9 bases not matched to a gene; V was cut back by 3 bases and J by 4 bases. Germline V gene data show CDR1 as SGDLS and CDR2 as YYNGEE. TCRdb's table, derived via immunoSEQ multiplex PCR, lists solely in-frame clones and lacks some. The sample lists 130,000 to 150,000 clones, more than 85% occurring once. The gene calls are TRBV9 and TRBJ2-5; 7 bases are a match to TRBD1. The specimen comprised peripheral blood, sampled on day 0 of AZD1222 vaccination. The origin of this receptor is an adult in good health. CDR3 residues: CASSGETGWGETQYF. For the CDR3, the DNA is TGTGCCAGCAGCGGAGAGACAGGGTGGGGAGAGACCCAGTACTTC.